Listed here is a single TCR beta chain. Antigen specificity is unknown. By quantitative 5'-RACE with molecular barcodes, the TCR beta libraries were made. Via MiXCR, TCRdb re-called the 5' RACE reads, giving one row per CDR3 protein. The data hold 84,000 or so distinct CDR3 sequences, with about 27% observed a single time. This sample was taken from a study of CD8 T cells in ankylosing spondylitis. CDR3 length: 15 residues. Germline assignment: CDR1 MNHNS and CDR2 SASEGT. The germline V and J ends were trimmed by 8 bases and 2 bases, with 19 bases remaining between them. Overall study findings and caveats: Significantly higher representation of disease-linked clones was reported for matched ankylosing spondylitis synovial fluid. Earlier work had already found some motif variants in reactive arthritis synovial fluid and blood. Ankylosing spondylitis blood seemed to carry a telltale TCR beta motif made of several highly homologous variants.

The sample was blood, either unsorted or a sorted T cell fraction (not recorded which). V and J are TRBV6-1 and TRBJ2-7, with D possibly matching TRBD1 (6 bases). This TCR was sampled from a male donor with ankylosing spondylitis or in good health (not recorded which). The CDR3 spells CASVGHYDRTYEQYV. The CDR3 bases are TGTGCCAGCGTGGGACATTACGATAGGACCTACGAGCAGTACGTC.